The TCR beta chain under discussion was sequenced for a study of T cells in Graves' hyperthyroidism and ophthalmopathy. It was RNA transcripts that yielded the amplified TCR beta CDR3 regions. The HTBI primer set drove a first-round RT-PCR of the TCR CDR3. TCRdb itself ran the multiplex PCR reads through MiXCR, one entry per CDR3 protein. The sample consists of roughly 510,000 distinct CDR3 sequences, roughly 20% of them appearing once. Findings and limits, study-wide: From stable hyperthyroidism, ophthalmopathy was separated by a 13 V-J model. Most clonotypes expanded in thyroid above 0.001 were likewise present in blood.

The authors deemed Graves' hyperthyroidism stable absent ophthalmopathy progression within 18 months. Patients having uncontrolled infection, another autoimmune disease, pregnancy or lactation were not included. Of note for this clonotype: The antigen is not known. Relative to the germline gene, one junction end is altered; a read error may explain this.

This TCR was recovered from a man younger than 35 with Graves' hyperthyroidism. Specimen: blood.

The CDR3 DNA reads as TGTGCCAGCAGCCCCTTGGTCACCGGGGAGCTGTGTTTT. Protein: CASSPLVTGELCF. The rearrangement joins TRBV11-1 to TRBJ2-2; weak D call: TRBD2 (5 bases). This CDR3 contains 13 residues. CDR1 and CDR2 (germline): SGHAT, FQDESV (reference sequence). The full variable domain, with the rest looked up from reference TRBV11-1 and TRBJ2-2, is EAEVAQSPRYKITEKSQAVAFWCDPISGHATLYWYRQILGQGPELLVQFQDESVVDDSQLPKDRFSAERLKGVDSTLKIQPAELGDSAMYLCASSPLVTGELCFGEGSRLTVL.